These 30 T cell receptor beta chains came from one sample sequenced in a study of identical twins listed by TCRdb under 2016. Library preparation employed 5' RACE. Data came from an Illumina HiSeq 2000. Starting from the raw public reads, TCRdb applied fastp trimming at Q25, assembled clones with MiXCR and retained in-frame beta chains. Identical CDR3 proteins give one entry, which carries the most common genes and DNA. The sample has under 900,000 distinct CDR3 sequences on record, more than 9% of them singletons. About 1.5% of the sample lies in the top ten. Another study also made use of these data, one on yellow fever vaccine responses in identical twins.

Source material: PBMCs. These receptors originate from a woman under 30 in good health.

This clonotype was seen repeatedly, ten times or more. The chain carries TRBV7-9 and TRBJ1-5; D is perhaps TRBD1 (5 bases). The CDR3 totals 14 residues. The germline V gene encodes CDR1 SEHNR and CDR2 FQNEAQ (reference sequence). Between the trimmed V and J ends, which lost 5 bases and 6 bases, there was a span of 14 bases. CDR3 residues: CASSLQGDGQPQHF. DNA for the CDR3: TGTGCCAGCAGCCTTCAGGGAGACGGTCAGCCCCAGCATTTT.

The sample holds a few counts of this clonotype. The chain recombines TRBV20-1 with TRBJ1-4; the D is unclear. Germline CDR1 DFQATT, CDR2 SNEGSKA (reference sequence). The CDR3 has 15 residues. V lost 2 bases to trimming and J lost 0 bases, with 10 bases between them. In DNA form, the CDR3 reads TGCAGTGCTAGACCCCTAGGAACAACTAATGAAAAACTGTTTTTT. This sequence encodes CSARPLGTTNEKLFF.

This clonotype turned up a few times. The CDR3 DNA reads as TGCGCCAGCAGCCAAGCCCACCATTGGCTTAAACCTTCTGCGGGGGAGCAGTACGTC. Residues: CASSQAHHWLKPSAGEQYV. This chain joins TRBV4-1 and TRBJ2-7; D perhaps matches TRBD2 (6 bases). In germline, CDR1 is MGHRA, CDR2 YSYEKL. The CDR3 is 19 amino acids. Trimming cost V 1 base and J 7 bases, with 29 bases left between them.

This clonotype was observed at least ten times. This chain connects TRBV12-3 or TRBV12-4 to TRBJ2-3, with D unresolved. This CDR3 spans 13 amino acids. V dropped 3 bases and J dropped 1 base, with 5 bases sitting between them. CDR3 region: CASSFVRTDTQYF. CDR3 DNA sequence: TGTGCCAGCAGTTTTGTTCGCACAGATACGCAGTATTTT.

This clonotype came up a few times. The rearrangement joins TRBV4-1 to TRBJ2-2, with D unclear. The V end was cut by 1 base, the J end by 0 bases, with 12 bases between. Per the germline V gene, CDR1 is MGHRA and CDR2 is YSYEKL. This CDR3 has 17 residues. The CDR3 spells CASSQVSFRANTGELFF. The CDR3, as DNA: TGCGCCAGCAGCCAAGTATCATTCAGAGCGAACACCGGGGAGCTGTTTTTT.

This clonotype has only a few counts. The V gene is TRBV20-1, the J gene TRBJ2-1, with D possibly TRBD1 on 6 matching bases. The ends were cut back, 4 bases at V and 4 bases at J, with 14 bases in the middle. The CDR3 has 14 residues. Per the germline V gene, CDR1 is DFQATT and CDR2 is SNEGSKA (reference sequence). DNA of the CDR3: TGCAGTGCTATGCACAGGGACACTTACAATGAGCAGTTCTTC. Amino acid sequence: CSAMHRDTYNEQFF.

There are many counts of this clonotype. V is TRBV29-1 and J is TRBJ2-1; D not certain. Trimming left V 2 bases short and J 6 bases short, with 5 bases between. Germline CDR1 reads SQVTM; CDR2 reads ANQGSEA. The CDR3 totals 11 residues. CDR3 protein: CSVESGNEQFF. DNA for the CDR3: TGCAGCGTTGAAAGTGGCAATGAGCAGTTCTTC.

This clonotype has only a few counts. The chain recombines TRBV10-3 with TRBJ2-1, with D possibly being TRBD2 (6 bases). This CDR3 is built from 15 residues. CDR1 is ENHRY, CDR2 SYGVKD, per germline. Trimming removed 3 bases from V and 5 bases from J, with 14 bases in between. DNA for the CDR3: TGTGCCATCAGTGAACTAATTGGGGGGAACAATGAGCAGTTCTTC. This codes for CAISELIGGNNEQFF.

This clonotype was counted a few times. The V gene is TRBV6-5, the J gene TRBJ2-7, with no clear D. CDR1 and CDR2 (germline): MNHEY, SVGAGI. CDR3 length: 12 amino acids. Trimming removed 6 bases at V and 3 bases at J, with 9 bases between. Here the CDR3 reads CASSPDDYEQYF. The CDR3 nucleotides read TGTGCCAGCAGCCCCGACGACTACGAGCAGTACTTC.

This clonotype appeared a few times. The gene calls are TRBV12-3 or TRBV12-4 and TRBJ1-1, with D unresolved. Between the trimmed V and J ends, which lost 3 bases and 5 bases, there was a span of 7 bases. The CDR3 runs to 12 residues. CDR3 sequence reads: CASSFYLTEAFF. The CDR3 DNA sequence: TGTGCCAGCAGTTTTTATTTAACTGAAGCTTTCTTT.

This clonotype was seen only a few times. This chain's CDR3 is CASSQSAGGMDNEQFF. The CDR3 nucleotides read TGTGCCAGCAGTCAGTCGGCAGGGGGCATGGACAATGAGCAGTTCTTC. The chain combines TRBV12-3 or TRBV12-4 with TRBJ2-1; 8 nucleotides align to TRBD1. Trimming at V came to 5 bases and at J to 5 bases, leaving 11 bases not matched to a gene. The CDR3 length is 16 residues.

A few counts support this clonotype. The rearrangement links TRBV5-1 to TRBJ1-3; no clear D. This CDR3 has 14 residues. Germline CDR1 and CDR2: SGHRS and YFSETQ. V dropped 3 bases and J dropped 0 bases, with 7 bases sitting between them. As DNA, the CDR3 is TGCGCCAGCAGCTCGCAGAGCTCTGGAAACACCATATATTTT. It codes for CASSSQSSGNTIYF. Filled out from reference TRBV5-1 and TRBJ1-3, the complete variable domain reads KAGVTQTPRYLIKTRGQQVTLSCSPISGHRSVSWYQQTPGQGLQFLFEYFSETQRNKGNFPGRFSGRQFSNSRSEMNVSTLELGDSALYLCASSSQSSGNTIYFGEGSWLTVV.

The CDR3 DNA reads as TGCAGTGCGCTACCCCCGGGCAATCAGCCCCAGCATTTT. It encodes CSALPPGNQPQHF. J is TRBJ1-5 and V is TRBV20-1; no firm D call. The CDR3 is 13 amino acids. Germline CDR1 is DFQATT and CDR2 is SNEGSKA (reference sequence). With 6 bases removed from V and 2 bases from J, the gap between germline ends came to 11 bases.

This clonotype has just a few counts. V is TRBV5-1 and J is TRBJ1-2; TRBD1 agrees at 7 bases. The junction had 16 bases not matched to a gene; V was cut back by 4 bases and J by 10 bases. Germline V CDR1 and CDR2: SGHRS, YFSETQ. CDR3 length: 15 amino acids. The CDR3 sequence: CASSGGTVRDPPYTF. The CDR3 DNA follows: TGCGCCAGCAGCGGGGGGACAGTCCGCGACCCGCCCTACACCTTC.

This clonotype was observed a few times. V usage is TRBV4-1 and J usage is TRBJ1-1; D gene ambiguous. CDR1 and CDR2 from the germline V gene are MGHRA and YSYEKL. CDR3 length: 15 residues. Trimming pared 0 bases from V and 2 bases from J, leaving 10 bases between. The CDR3 region has the DNA TGCGCCAGCAGCCAAGAGGAACATCTAAACACTGAAGCTTTCTTT. Translation gives CASSQEEHLNTEAFF.

V and J are TRBV29-1 and TRBJ2-3; the D call may be TRBD1 or TRBD2 (5 bases each). This CDR3 comprises 15 residues. Germline values: CDR1 SQVTM, CDR2 ANQGSEA. V lost 4 bases, J lost 10 bases, and 24 bases lay in between. This CDR3 is CSVVRSRGPPAAQYF. In DNA form, the CDR3 reads TGCAGCGTTGTCAGGTCTCGGGGACCCCCGGCGGCGCAGTATTTT.

This clonotype was observed a few times. The rearrangement joins TRBV13 to TRBJ2-1; unclear D gene. The germline V gene encodes CDR1 PRHDT and CDR2 FYEKMQ (reference sequence). The CDR3 contains 13 residues. Trimming pared 2 bases from V and 6 bases from J, leaving 8 bases between. The DNA of the CDR3 is TGTGCCAGCAGCTTACAGGCGGTCAATGAGCAGTTCTTC. Translated: CASSLQAVNEQFF.

The V call is TRBV7-9, the J call TRBJ1-1, with D possibly being TRBD1 (5 bases). Trimming shortened V by 7 bases and J by 3 bases, and 9 bases separated the two germline ends. Germline CDR1 SEHNR, CDR2 FQNEAQ (reference sequence). This CDR3 has 12 amino acids. Here the CDR3 DNA reads TGTGCCAGCACTCAAGGGGACACTGAAGCTTTCTTT. Encoded protein: CASTQGDTEAFF.

The chain links TRBV10-3 to TRBJ2-1; D perhaps matches TRBD2 (6 bases). CDR3 length: 16 residues. Germline V gives CDR1 ENHRY, CDR2 SYGVKD. V shed 2 bases and J shed 0 bases, with 11 bases lying between them. CDR3 in amino acids: CAISEGGTISYNEQFF. In DNA form, the CDR3 reads TGTGCCATCAGTGAGGGGGGGACCATCTCCTACAATGAGCAGTTCTTC.

This clonotype turned up a few times. The chain couples TRBV12-3 or TRBV12-4 to TRBJ2-7, with 14 positions matching TRBD2. After removal of 6 bases from V and 3 bases from J, the junction contained 10 bases not matched to a gene. The length of the CDR3 is 17 residues. The CDR3 nucleotides read TGTGCCAGCAGCTCAAAAGGGACTAGCGGGAGATACTACGAGCAGTACTTC. Its translation: CASSSKGTSGRYYEQYF.

This clonotype was observed a few times. This sequence joins TRBV12-3 or TRBV12-4 and TRBJ2-1; 7 positions agree with TRBD2. The CDR3 length is 17 residues. The junction had 8 bases not matched to a gene; V was cut back by 2 bases and J by 1 base. CDR3 region: CASSLTGTTTSYNEQFF. The CDR3 DNA reads TGTGCCAGCAGTTTAACCGGGACTACAACTTCCTACAATGAGCAGTTCTTC.

This chain uses TRBV14 with TRBJ2-1; D not certain. The CDR3 totals 17 residues. Germline assignment: CDR1 SGHDN and CDR2 FVKESK. V was cut by 0 bases and J by 2 bases, with 14 bases left in between. CDR3 nucleotide sequence: TGTGCCAGCAGCCAAGATATAGGCGGTCTGACCTACAATGAGCAGTTCTTC. Its translation: CASSQDIGGLTYNEQFF.

CDR3 sequence reads: CASSLGGRFF. The DNA for the CDR3 is TGTGCCAGCAGTTTGGGAGGGCGGTTCTTC. V is TRBV12-3 or TRBV12-4 and J is TRBJ2-1; 7 bases line up with TRBD2. J lost 15 bases, V lost 3 bases, and 2 bases had no gene match. CDR3 length: 10 residues.

Note on this clonotype: Germline and junction disagree at one end, which may indicate a read error. The chain links TRBV15 to TRBJ2-1; no reliable D call. CDR1 is LNHNV, CDR2 YYDKDF, per germline (reference sequence). CDR3 length: 13 amino acids. The CDR3 DNA sequence: TGTGCCACCACCCCAGGTTGGCCCCAACCATTGTACTTC. Translated, it gives CATTPGWPQPLYF.

This clonotype was seen a handful of times. The chain combines TRBV24-1 with TRBJ2-3; D gene uncertain. Trimming left V 4 bases short and J 2 bases short, with 6 bases between. CDR3 size: 13 residues. The germline CDR1 and CDR2 sequences are KGHDR and SFDVKD. The CDR3 sequence: CATSDHLTDTQYF. The CDR3 DNA reads as TGTGCCACCAGTGACCACCTCACAGATACGCAGTATTTT.

This clonotype was recorded a few times. The V and J genes are TRBV10-1 and TRBJ1-1; tentatively, D is TRBD1 (5 bases). The germline CDR1 and CDR2 sequences are WNHNN and SYGVQD (reference sequence). The CDR3 loop spans 12 amino acids. With 6 bases removed from V and 10 bases from J, the gap between germline ends came to 15 bases. This CDR3 reads CASRGPGGIAFF. CDR3 coding DNA: TGCGCCAGCAGGGGCCCTGGGGGGATAGCTTTCTTT.

This clonotype was counted between two and nine times. The chain carries TRBV5-1 and TRBJ2-7; a possible D gene is TRBD2 (5 bases). The CDR3 has 12 amino acids. Trimming removed 4 bases from V and 6 bases from J, with 11 bases in between. The germline CDR1 and CDR2 sequences are SGHRS and YFSETQ. DNA for the CDR3: TGCGCCAGCAGCACCACGGACTCCGAGCAGTACTTC. As protein: CASSTTDSEQYF.

V usage is TRBV6-5 and J usage is TRBJ1-1, with D possibly matching TRBD1 (5 bases). Germline V gene data show CDR1 as MNHEY and CDR2 as SVGAGI. CDR3 size: 15 residues. The V and J ends lost 0 bases and 5 bases respectively, with 13 bases between them. The DNA for the CDR3 is TGTGCCAGCAGTTACTCCCAGGGCGGTATGACTGAAGCTTTCTTT. Amino acids: CASSYSQGGMTEAFF.

This clonotype was counted ten times or more. V and J are TRBV5-5 and TRBJ1-6, with unresolved D. The CDR3 runs to 18 residues. The V end lost 3 bases, the J end lost 5 bases, and 21 bases lay between the germline ends. The germline V gene has CDR1 SGHKS and CDR2 YYEKEE (reference sequence). The CDR3 loop is CASSSWATKILDNSPLHF. The CDR3 DNA follows: TGTGCCAGCAGCTCCTGGGCCACTAAGATCCTGGATAATTCACCCCTCCACTTT. The complete variable domain, with remaining parts taken from reference TRBV5-5 and TRBJ1-6, reads DAGVTQSPTHLIKTRGQQVTLRCSPISGHKSVSWYQQVLGQGPQFIFQYYEKEERGRGNFPDRFSARQFPNYSSELNVNALLLGDSALYLCASSSWATKILDNSPLHFGNGTRLTVT.

The genes are TRBV7-9 and TRBJ2-1, with 13 bases identical to TRBD2. V lost 5 bases to trimming and J lost 10 bases; unmatched junction nucleotides: 5. The germline V gene encodes CDR1 SEHNR and CDR2 FQNEAQ (reference sequence). This CDR3 has 14 residues. The CDR3 protein is CASSRGLAGREQFF. The CDR3 DNA sequence: TGTGCCAGCAGCCGGGGACTAGCGGGGAGGGAGCAGTTCTTC.